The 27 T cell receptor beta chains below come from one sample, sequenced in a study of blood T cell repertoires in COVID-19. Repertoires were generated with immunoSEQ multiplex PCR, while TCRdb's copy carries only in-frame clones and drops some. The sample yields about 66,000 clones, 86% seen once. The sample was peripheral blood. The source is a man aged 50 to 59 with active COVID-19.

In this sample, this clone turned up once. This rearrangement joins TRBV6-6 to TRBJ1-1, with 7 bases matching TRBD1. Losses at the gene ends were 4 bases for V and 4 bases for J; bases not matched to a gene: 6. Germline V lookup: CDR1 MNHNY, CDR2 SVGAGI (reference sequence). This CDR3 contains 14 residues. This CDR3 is CASSSQGIGTEAFF. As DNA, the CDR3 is TGTGCCAGCAGTTCACAGGGGATTGGCACTGAAGCTTTCTTT.

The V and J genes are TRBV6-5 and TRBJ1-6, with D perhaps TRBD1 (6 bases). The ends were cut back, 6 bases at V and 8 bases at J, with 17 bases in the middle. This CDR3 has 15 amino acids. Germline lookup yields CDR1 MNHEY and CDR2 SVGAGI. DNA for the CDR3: TGTGCCAGCAGGAGACAGGTTCATCAGGATTCACCCCTCCACTTT. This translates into CASRRQVHQDSPLHF.

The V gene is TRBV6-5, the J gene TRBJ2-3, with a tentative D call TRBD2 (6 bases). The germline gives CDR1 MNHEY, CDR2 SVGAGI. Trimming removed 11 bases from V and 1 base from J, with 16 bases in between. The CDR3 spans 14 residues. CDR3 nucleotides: TGTGCCGGCCGAGGAGGGCCCGGCACAGATACGCAGTATTTT. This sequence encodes CAGRGGPGTDTQYF.

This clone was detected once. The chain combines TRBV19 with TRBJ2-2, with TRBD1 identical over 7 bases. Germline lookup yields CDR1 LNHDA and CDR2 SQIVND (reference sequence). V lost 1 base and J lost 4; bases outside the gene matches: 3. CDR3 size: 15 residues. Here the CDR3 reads CASSIGTGVTGELFF. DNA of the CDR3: TGTGCCAGTAGTATAGGAACAGGGGTCACCGGGGAGCTGTTTTTT.

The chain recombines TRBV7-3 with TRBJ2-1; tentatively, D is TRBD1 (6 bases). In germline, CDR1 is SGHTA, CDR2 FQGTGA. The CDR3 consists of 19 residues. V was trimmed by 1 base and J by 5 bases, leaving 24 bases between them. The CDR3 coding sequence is TGTGCCAGCAGCTTAAGGGCGACAGGCCCTGATCGGGGTCACAATGAGCAGTTCTTC. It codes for CASSLRATGPDRGHNEQFF.

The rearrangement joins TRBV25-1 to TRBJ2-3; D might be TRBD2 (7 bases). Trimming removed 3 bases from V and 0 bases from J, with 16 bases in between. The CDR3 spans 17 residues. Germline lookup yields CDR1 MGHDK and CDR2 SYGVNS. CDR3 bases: TGTGCCAGCAGTGATACCCGGCGGGGGCCTAGCACAGATACGCAGTATTTT. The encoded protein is CASSDTRRGPSTDTQYF.

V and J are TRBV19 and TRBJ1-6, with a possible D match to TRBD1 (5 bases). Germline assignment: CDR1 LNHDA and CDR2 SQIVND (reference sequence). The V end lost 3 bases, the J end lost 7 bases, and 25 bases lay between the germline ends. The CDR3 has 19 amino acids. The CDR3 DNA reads TGTGCCAGTAGTATTTTGAAGGTTGGTCGGGCAGGGTGGAATTCACCCCTCCACTTT. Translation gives CASSILKVGRAGWNSPLHF.

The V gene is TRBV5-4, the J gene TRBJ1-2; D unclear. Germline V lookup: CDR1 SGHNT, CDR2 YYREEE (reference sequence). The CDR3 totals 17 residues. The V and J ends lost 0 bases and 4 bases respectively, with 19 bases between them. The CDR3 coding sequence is TGTGCCAGCAGCTTGGGCGGGAAGCCTCAAGCGGGCTATGGCTACACCTTC. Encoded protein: CASSLGGKPQAGYGYTF.

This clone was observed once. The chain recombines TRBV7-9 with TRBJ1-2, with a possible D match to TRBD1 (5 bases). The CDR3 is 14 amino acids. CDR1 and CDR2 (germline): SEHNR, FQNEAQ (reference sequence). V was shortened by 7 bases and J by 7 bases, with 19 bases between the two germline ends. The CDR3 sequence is CASIFLTVEGGYTF. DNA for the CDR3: TGTGCCAGCATCTTTCTGACAGTGGAGGGTGGCTACACCTTC.

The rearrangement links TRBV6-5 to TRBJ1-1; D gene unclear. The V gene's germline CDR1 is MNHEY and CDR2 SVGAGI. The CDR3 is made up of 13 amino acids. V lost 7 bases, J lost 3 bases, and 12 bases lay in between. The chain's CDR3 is CASNRGVHTEAFF. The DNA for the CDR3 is TGTGCCAGCAATCGTGGAGTTCACACTGAAGCTTTCTTT.

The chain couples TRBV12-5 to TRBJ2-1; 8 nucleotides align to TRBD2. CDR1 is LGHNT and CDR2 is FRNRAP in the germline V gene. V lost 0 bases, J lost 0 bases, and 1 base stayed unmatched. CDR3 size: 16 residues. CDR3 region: CASGLVSGSSYNEQFF. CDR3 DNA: TGTGCTAGTGGTTTGGTCAGCGGGAGCTCCTACAATGAGCAGTTCTTC.

In DNA, the CDR3 is TGTGCCAGCAGCTTGCAGGGGAGAGGTACTGAAGCTTTCTTT. It encodes CASSLQGRGTEAFF. The chain carries TRBV5-5 and TRBJ1-1; maybe TRBD1 (6 bases). Germline CDR1 SGHKS, CDR2 YYEKEE (reference sequence). This CDR3 has 14 amino acids. Trimming removed 1 base from V and 5 bases from J, with 12 bases in between.

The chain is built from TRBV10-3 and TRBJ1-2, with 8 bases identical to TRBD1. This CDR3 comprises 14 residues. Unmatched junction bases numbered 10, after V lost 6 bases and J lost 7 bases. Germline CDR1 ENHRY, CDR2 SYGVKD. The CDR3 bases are TGTGCCATCAGAGCCGGACAGGGCGGGGGTGGCTACACCTTC. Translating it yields CAIRAGQGGGGYTF.

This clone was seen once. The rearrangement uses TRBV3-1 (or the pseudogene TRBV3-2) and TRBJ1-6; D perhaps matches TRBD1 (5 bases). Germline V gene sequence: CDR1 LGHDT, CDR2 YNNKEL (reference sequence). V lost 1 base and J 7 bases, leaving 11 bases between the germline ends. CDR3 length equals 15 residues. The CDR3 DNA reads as TGTGCCAGCAGCCAAGGCGGGACCGTCAATTCACCCCTCCACTTT. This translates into CASSQGGTVNSPLHF.

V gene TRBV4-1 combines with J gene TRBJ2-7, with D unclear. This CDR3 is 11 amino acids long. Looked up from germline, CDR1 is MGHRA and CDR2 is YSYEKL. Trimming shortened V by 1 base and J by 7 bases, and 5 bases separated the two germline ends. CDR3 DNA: TGCGCCAGCAGCCAAGTCCGGGAGCAGTACGTC. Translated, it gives CASSQVREQYV.

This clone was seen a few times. CDR3 region: CSVEDTSPGYTF. The CDR3 DNA reads TGCAGCGTTGAAGACACTAGCCCTGGCTACACCTTC. The V and J genes are TRBV29-1 and TRBJ1-2, with D unresolved. The CDR3 consists of 12 residues. V lost 0 bases, J lost 7 bases, and 9 bases lay in between. Germline values: CDR1 SQVTM, CDR2 ANQGSEA.

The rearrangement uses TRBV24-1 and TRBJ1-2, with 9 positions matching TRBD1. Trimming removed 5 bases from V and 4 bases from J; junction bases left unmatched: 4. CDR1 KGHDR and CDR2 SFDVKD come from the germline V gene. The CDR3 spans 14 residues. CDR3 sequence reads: CATSGTGGRYGYTF. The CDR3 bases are TGTGCCACCAGTGGTACAGGGGGCCGCTATGGCTACACCTTC.

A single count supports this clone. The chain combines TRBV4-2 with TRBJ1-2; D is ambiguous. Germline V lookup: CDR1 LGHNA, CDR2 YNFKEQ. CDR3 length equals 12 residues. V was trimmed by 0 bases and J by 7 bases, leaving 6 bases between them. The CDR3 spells CASSQDSGGYTF. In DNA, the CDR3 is TGTGCCAGCAGCCAAGATTCCGGTGGCTACACCTTC.

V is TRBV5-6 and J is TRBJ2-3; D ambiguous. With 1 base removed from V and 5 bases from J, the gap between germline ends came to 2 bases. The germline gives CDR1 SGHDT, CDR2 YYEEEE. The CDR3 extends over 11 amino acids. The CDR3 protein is CASSLQDTQYF. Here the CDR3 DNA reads TGTGCCAGCAGCTTGCAAGATACGCAGTATTTT.

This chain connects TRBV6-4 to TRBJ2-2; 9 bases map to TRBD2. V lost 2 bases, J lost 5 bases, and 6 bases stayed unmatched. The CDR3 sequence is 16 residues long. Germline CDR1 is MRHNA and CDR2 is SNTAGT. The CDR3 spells CASSDPRSGGTGELFF. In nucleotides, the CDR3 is TGTGCCAGCAGTGACCCACGGAGCGGGGGGACCGGGGAGCTGTTTTTT.

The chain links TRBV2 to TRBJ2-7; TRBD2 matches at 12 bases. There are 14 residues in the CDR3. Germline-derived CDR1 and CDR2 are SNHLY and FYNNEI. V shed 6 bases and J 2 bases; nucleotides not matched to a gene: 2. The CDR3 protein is CASSGLAGTYEQYV. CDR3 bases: TGTGCCAGCAGCGGACTAGCGGGAACCTACGAGCAGTACGTC.

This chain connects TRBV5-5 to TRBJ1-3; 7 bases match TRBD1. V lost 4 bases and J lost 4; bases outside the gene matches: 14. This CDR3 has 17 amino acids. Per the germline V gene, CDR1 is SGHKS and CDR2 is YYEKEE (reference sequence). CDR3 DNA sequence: TGTGCCAGCAGCCTCCCAAGATCCGGGACAGCAGGAAACACCATATATTTT. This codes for CASSLPRSGTAGNTIYF.

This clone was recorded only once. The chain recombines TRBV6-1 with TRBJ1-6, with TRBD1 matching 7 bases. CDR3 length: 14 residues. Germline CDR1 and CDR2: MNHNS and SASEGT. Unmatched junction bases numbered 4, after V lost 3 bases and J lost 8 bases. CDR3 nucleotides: TGTGCCAGCAGTGATTACAGGGGTGATTCACCCCTCCACTTT. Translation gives CASSDYRGDSPLHF.

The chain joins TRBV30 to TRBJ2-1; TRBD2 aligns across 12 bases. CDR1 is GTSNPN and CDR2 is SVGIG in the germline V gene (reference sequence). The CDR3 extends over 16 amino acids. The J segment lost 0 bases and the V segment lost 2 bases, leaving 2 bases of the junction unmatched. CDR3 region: CAWSSTSGSSYNEQFF. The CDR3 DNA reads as TGTGCCTGGAGTTCGACTAGCGGGAGCTCCTACAATGAGCAGTTCTTC. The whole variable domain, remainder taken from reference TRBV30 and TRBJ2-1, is SQTIHQWPATLVQPVGSPLSLECTVEGTSNPNLYWYRQAAGRGLQLLFYSVGIGQISSEVPQNLSASRPQDRQFILSSKKLLLSDSGFYLCAWSSTSGSSYNEQFFGPGTRLTVL.

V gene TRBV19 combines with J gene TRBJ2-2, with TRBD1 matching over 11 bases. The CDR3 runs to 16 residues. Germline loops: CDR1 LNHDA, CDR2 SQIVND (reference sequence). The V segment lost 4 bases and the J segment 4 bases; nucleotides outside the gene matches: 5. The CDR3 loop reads CASSKGQGAPTGELFF. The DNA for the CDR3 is TGTGCCAGTAGTAAAGGACAGGGGGCGCCCACCGGGGAGCTGTTTTTT.

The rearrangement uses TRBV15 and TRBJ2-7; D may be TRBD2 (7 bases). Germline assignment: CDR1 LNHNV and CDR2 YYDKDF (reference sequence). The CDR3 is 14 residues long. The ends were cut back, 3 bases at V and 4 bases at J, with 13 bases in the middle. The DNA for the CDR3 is TGTGCCACCAGCAGGGGGGAGGGGGATTACGAGCAGTACGTC. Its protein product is CATSRGEGDYEQYV.

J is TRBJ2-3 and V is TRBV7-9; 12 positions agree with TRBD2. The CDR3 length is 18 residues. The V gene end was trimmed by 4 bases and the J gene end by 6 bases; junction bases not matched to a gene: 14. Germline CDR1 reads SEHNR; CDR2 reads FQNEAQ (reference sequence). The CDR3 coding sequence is TGTGCCAGCAGCTCCGCCCCCCCTAGGACTAGCGGGGCGGATACGCAGTATTTT. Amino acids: CASSSAPPRTSGADTQYF.